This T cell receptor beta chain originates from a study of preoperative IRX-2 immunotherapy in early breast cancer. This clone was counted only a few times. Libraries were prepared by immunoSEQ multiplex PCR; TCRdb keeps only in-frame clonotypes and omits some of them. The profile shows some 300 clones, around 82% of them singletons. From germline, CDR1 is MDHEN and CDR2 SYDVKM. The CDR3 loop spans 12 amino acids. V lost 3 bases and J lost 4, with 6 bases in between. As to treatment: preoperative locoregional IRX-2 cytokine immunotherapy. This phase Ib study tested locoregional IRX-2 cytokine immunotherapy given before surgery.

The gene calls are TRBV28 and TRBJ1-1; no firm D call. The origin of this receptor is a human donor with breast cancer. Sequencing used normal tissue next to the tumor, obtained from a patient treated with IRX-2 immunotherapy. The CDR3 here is CASSFPGTEAFF. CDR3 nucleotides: TGTGCCAGCAGTTTCCCTGGCACTGAAGCTTTCTTT.